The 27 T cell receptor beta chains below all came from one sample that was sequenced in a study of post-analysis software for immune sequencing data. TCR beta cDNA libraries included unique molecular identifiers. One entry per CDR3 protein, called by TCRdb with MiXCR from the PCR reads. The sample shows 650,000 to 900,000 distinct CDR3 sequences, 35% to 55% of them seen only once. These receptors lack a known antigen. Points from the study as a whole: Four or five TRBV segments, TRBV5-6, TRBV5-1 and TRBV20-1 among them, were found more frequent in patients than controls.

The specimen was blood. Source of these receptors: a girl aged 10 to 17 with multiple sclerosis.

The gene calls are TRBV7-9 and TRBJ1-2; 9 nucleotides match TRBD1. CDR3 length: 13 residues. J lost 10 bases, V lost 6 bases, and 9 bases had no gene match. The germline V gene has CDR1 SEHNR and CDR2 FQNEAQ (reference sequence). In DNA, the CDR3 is TGTGCCAGCAGAAACGGGACAGGGCGTGACTACACCTTC. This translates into CASRNGTGRDYTF.

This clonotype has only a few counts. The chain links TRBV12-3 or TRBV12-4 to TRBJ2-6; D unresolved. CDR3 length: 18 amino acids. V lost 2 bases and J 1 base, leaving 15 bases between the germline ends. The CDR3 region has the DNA TGTGCCAGCAGTTTACTATGGACCAAAACTTCTGGGGCCAACGTCCTGACTTTC. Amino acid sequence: CASSLLWTKTSGANVLTF.

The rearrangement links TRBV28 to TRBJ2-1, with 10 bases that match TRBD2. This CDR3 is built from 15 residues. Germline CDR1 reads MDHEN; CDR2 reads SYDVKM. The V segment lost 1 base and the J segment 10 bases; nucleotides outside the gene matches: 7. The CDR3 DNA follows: TGTGCCAGCAGTTTATTGCTAGCGGGAGCAGGGGAGCAGTTCTTC. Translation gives CASSLLLAGAGEQFF.

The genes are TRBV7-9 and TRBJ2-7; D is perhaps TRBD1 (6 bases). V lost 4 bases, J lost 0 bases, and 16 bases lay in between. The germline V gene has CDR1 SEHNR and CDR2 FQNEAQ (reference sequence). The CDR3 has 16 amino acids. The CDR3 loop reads CASSWVTGPSSYEQYF. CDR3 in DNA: TGTGCCAGCAGCTGGGTGACAGGCCCGAGCTCCTACGAGCAGTACTTC.

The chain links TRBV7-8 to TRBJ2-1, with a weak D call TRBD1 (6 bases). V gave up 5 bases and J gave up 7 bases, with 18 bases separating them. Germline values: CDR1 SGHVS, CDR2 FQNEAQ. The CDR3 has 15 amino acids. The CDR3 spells CASSGFTGPVNEQFF. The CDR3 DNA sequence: TGTGCCAGCAGCGGCTTCACAGGGCCTGTTAATGAGCAGTTCTTC. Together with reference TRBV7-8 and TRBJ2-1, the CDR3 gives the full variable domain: GAGVSQSPRYKVAKRGQDVALRCDPISGHVSLFWYQQALGQGPEFLTYFQNEAQLDKSGLPSDRFFAERPEGSVSTLKIQRTQQEDSAVYLCASSGFTGPVNEQFFGPGTRLTVL.

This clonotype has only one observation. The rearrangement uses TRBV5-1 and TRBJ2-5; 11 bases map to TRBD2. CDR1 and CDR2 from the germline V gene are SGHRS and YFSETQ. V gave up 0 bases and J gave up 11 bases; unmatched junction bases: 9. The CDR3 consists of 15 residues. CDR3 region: CASSLGLAGPYKQYF. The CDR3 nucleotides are TGCGCCAGCAGCTTGGGACTAGCGGGGCCCTACAAGCAGTACTTC.

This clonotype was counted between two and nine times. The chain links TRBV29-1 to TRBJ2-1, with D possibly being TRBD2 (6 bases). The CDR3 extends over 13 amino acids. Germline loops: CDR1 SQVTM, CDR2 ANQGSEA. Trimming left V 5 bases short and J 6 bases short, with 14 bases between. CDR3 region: CSVKLAKSNEQFF. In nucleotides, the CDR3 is TGCAGCGTTAAACTAGCTAAGAGCAATGAGCAGTTCTTC.

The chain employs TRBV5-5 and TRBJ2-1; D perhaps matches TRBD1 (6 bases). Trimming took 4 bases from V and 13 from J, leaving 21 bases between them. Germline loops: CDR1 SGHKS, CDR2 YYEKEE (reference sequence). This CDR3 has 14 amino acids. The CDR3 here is CASSQPTGQETQFF. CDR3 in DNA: TGTGCCAGCAGCCAACCGACGGGACAAGAGACCCAGTTCTTC.

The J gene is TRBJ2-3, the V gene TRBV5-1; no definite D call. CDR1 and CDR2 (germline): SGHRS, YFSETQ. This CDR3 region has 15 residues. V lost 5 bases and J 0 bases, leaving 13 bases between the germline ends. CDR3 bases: TGCGCCAGCAGACCTGAGCGCCTTAGCACAGATACGCAGTATTTT. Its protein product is CASRPERLSTDTQYF.

CDR3 protein: CASSPGTEAYGYTF. CDR3 coding DNA: TGTGCCAGCAGCCCCGGGACGGAGGCCTATGGCTACACCTTC. The chain joins TRBV7-9 to TRBJ1-2; possibly TRBD1 for D (5 bases). This CDR3 comprises 14 residues. In germline, CDR1 is SEHNR, CDR2 FQNEAQ (reference sequence). Trimming stripped 5 bases from V and 4 bases from J, with 14 bases between.

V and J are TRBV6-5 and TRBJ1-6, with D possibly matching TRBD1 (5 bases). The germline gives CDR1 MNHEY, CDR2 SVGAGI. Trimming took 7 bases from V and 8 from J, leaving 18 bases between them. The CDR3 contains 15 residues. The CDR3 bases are TGTGCCAGCAAGAGGACGGTTGGGGGGGATTCACCCCTCCACTTT. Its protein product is CASKRTVGGDSPLHF.

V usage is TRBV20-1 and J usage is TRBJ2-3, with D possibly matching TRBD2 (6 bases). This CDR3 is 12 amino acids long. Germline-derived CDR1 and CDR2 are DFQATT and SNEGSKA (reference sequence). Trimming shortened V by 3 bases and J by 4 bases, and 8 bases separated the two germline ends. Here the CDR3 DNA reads TGCAGTGCTAGCGGGAGCTCAGATACGCAGTATTTT. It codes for CSASGSSDTQYF.

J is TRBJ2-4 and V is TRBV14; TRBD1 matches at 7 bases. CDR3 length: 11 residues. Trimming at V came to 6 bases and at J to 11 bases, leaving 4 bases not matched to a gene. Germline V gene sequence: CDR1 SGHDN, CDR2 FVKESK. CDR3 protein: CASSLQGVQYF. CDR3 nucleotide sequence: TGTGCCAGCAGTCTGCAGGGGGTTCAGTACTTC.

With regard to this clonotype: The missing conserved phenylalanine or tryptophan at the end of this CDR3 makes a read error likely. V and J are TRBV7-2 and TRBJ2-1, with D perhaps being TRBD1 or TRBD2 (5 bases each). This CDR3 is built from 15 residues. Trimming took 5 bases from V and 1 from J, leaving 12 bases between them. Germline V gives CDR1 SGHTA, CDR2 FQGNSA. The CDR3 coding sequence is TGTGCCAGCAGCCTGCGAGGGGAATCCTACAATGAGCAGTTCTGC. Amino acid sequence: CASSLRGESYNEQFC.

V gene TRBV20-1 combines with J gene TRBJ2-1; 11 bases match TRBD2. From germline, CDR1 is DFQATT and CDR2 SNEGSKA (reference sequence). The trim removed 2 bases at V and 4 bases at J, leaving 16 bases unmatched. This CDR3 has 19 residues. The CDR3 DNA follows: TGCAGTGCTAGACACAAGACCGAAATCGGGACTAGCGGATACAATGAGCAGTTCTTC. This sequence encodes CSARHKTEIGTSGYNEQFF.

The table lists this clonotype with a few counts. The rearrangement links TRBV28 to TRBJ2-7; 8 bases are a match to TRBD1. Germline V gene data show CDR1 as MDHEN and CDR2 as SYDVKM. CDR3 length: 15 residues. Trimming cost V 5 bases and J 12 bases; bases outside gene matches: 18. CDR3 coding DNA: TGTGCCAGCAGTACCCCGGACAGGGTCCCTGTTAGAGGGTACTTC. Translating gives CASSTPDRVPVRGYF. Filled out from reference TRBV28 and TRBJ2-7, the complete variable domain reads DVKVTQSSRYLVKRTGEKVFLECVQDMDHENMFWYRQDPGLGLRLIYFSYDVKMKEKGDIPEGYSVSREKKERFSLILESASTNQTSMYLCASSTPDRVPVRGYFGPGTRLTVT.

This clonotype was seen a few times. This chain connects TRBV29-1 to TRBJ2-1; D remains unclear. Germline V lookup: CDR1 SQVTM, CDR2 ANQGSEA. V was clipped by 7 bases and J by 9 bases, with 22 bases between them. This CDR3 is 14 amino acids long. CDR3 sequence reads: CSAKDQVSSLEQFF. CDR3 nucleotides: TGCAGCGCCAAGGACCAGGTCTCGTCCCTTGAGCAGTTCTTC.

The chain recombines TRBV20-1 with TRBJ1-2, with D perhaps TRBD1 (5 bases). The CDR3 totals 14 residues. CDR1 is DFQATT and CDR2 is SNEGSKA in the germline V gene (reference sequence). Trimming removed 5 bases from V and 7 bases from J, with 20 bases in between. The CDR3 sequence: CSAERTAGRGGYTF. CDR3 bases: TGCAGTGCTGAGAGGACGGCCGGGAGGGGTGGCTACACCTTC.

CDR3 nucleotide sequence: TGTGCCACCGATCCGGGACAGGGGGTCCGGCGGTTCTTC. Translation: CATDPGQGVRRFF. The rearrangement links TRBV24-1 to TRBJ2-1; 11 positions match TRBD1. The CDR3 covers 13 residues. V lost 9 bases and J lost 15; bases outside the gene matches: 12. Germline CDR1 is KGHDR and CDR2 is SFDVKD.

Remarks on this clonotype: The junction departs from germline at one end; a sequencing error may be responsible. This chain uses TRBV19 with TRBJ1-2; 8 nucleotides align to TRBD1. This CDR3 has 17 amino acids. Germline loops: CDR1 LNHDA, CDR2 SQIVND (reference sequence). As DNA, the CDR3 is TGTGCCAGTAGTAAACGAGGGGGGACAGGTTTGACGTATGACTACACCTTC. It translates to CASSKRGGTGLTYDYTF.

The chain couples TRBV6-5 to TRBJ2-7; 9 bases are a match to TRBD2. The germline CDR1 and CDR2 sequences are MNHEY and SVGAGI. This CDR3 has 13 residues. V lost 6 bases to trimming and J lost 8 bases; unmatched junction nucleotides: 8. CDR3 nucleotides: TGTGCCAGCAGCTTAGCGGGAGAGGGTAAGCAGTACTTC. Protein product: CASSLAGEGKQYF.

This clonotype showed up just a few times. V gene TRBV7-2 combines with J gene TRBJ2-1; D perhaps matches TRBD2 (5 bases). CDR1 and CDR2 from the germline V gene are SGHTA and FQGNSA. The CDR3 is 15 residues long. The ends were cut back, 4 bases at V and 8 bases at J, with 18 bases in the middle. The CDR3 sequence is CASSSIEGRSDEQFF. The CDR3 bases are TGTGCCAGCAGCTCGATCGAAGGGAGATCCGATGAGCAGTTCTTC.

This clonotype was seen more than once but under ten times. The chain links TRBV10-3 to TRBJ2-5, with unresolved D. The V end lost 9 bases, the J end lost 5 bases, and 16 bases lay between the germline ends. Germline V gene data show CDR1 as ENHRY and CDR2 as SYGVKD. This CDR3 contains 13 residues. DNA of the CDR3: TGTGCCATAACTGCGACGGATGGGGAGACCCAGTACTTC. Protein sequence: CAITATDGETQYF.

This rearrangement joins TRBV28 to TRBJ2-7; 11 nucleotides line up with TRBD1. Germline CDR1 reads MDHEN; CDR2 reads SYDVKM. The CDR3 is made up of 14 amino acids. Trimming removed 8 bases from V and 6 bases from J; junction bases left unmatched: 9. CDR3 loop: CASRPGTGGFEQYF. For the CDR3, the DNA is TGTGCCAGCCGCCCCGGGACAGGGGGGTTCGAGCAGTACTTC.

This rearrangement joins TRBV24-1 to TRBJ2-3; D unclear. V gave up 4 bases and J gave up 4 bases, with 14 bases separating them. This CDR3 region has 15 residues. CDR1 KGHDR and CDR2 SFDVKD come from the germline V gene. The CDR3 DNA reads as TGTGCCACCAGTGAGGGCCTGACGGCCGCAGATACGCAGTATTTT. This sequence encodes CATSEGLTAADTQYF.

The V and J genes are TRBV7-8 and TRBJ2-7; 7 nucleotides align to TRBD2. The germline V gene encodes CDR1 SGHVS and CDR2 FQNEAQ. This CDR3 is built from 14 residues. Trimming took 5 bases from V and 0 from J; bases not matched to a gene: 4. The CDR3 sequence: CASSISGVSYEQYF. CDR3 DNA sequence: TGTGCCAGCAGCATAAGCGGGGTCTCCTACGAGCAGTACTTC.

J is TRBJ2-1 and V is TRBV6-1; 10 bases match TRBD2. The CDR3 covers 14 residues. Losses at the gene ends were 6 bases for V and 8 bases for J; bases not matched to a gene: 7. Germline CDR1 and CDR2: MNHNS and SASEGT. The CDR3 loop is CASRLAGVDDEQFF. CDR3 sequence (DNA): TGTGCCAGCAGGCTAGCGGGGGTGGATGATGAGCAGTTCTTC.